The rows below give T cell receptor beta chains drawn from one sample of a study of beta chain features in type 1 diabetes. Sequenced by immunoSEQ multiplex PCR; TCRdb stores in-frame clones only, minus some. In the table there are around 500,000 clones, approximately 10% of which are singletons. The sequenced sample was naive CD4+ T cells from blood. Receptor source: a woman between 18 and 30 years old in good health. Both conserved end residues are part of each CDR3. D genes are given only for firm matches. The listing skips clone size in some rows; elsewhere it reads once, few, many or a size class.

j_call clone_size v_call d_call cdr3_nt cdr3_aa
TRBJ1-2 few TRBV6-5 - TGTGCCAGCAGTTACCGAGGGATGGGTGACTATGGCTACACCTTC CASSYRGMGDYGYTF
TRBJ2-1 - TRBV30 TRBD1 TGTGCCTGGAGCAAGGGACAGACCTTAAATGAGCAGTTCTTC CAWSKGQTLNEQFF
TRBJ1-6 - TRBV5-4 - TGTGCCAGCAGCTTGAATTGGGTCAGTGGGAAATGGAATTCACCCCTCCACTTT CASSLNWVSGKWNSPLHF
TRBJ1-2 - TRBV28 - TGTGCCAGCTCTAGCGGGCAGATGATCTATGGCTACACCTTC CASSSGQMIYGYTF
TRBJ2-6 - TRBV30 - TGTGCCTGGAGTCCCTCACCGGCAGATAACTCTGGGGCCAACGTCCTGACTTTC CAWSPSPADNSGANVLTF
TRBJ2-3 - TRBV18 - TGTGCCAGCTCAGCGGGGCCCACAGATACGCAGTATTTT CASSAGPTDTQYF
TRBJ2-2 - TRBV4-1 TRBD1 TGCGCCAGCAGCCAAGTGACAGGGGGTAGCGGGGAGCTGTTTTTT CASSQVTGGSGELFF
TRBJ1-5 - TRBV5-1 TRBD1 TGCGCCAGCAGCCCCGGACAGGTCAATCAGCCCCAGCATTTT CASSPGQVNQPQHF
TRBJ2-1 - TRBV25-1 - TGTGCCAGCAGTGAAGTTCTCAATGAGCAGTTCTTC CASSEVLNEQFF
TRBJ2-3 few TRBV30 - TGTGCCTGGAGTGTCGGATATACGCAGTATTTT CAWSVGYTQYF
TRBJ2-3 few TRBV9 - TGTGCCAGCAGCGACAGGAGTAGCACAGATACGCAGTATTTT CASSDRSSTDTQYF
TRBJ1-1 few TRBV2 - TGTGCCAGCCGCAACAGGGCTCCTGAAGCTTTCTTT CASRNRAPEAFF
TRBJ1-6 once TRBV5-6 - TGTGCCAGCAGCTTGGGGCCCCGTGATTCACCCCTCCACTTT CASSLGPRDSPLHF
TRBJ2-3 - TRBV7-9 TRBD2 TGTGCCAGCAGCTCGGGAGGGGTAGCGCAGTATTTT CASSSGGVAQYF
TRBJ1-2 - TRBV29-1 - TGCAGCGTTGAAGGGGGATCGACTTCCTATGGCTACACCTTC CSVEGGSTSYGYTF
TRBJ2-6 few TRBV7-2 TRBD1 TGTGCCAGCAGCTTAGGGACAGGGGCTGGGGCCAACGTCCTGACTTTC CASSLGTGAGANVLTF
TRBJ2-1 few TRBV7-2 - TGTGCCAGCAGCTTACTGAGATCGGGTAACAATGAGCAGTTCTTC CASSLLRSGNNEQFF
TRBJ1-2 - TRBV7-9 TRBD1 TGTGCCACCGGGGTTATAGGGGGCGACTATGGCTACACCTTC CATGVIGGDYGYTF
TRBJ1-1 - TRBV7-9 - TGTGCCAGCAGCTTGAAGGGGTTTTCAGCTTTCTTT CASSLKGFSAFF
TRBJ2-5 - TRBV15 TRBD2 TGTGCCACCAGCAGAGAGGCTAGCGGGCGGGAGACCCAGTACTTC CATSREASGRETQYF
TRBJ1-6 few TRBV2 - TGTGCCAGCAGTGATGTATCACCCCTCCACTTT CASSDVSPLHF
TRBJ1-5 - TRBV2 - TGTGCCAGCAGTCCCTTAGTACAGGGCTATCAGCCCCAGCATTTT CASSPLVQGYQPQHF
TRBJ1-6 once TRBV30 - TGTGCCTGGAGTGTTAGGGGAAATTCACCCCTCCACTTT CAWSVRGNSPLHF